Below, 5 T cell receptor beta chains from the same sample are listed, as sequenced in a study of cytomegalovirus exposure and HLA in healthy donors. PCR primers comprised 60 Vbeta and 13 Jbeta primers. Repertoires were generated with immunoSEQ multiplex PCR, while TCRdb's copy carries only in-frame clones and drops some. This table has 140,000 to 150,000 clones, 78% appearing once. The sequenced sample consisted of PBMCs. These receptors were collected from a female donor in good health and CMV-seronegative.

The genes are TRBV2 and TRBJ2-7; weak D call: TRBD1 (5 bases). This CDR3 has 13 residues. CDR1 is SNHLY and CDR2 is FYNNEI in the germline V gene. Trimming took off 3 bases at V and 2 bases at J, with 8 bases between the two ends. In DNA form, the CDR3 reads TGTGCCAGCAGTGAGCAGGGAACCTACGAGCAGTACTTC. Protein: CASSEQGTYEQYF.

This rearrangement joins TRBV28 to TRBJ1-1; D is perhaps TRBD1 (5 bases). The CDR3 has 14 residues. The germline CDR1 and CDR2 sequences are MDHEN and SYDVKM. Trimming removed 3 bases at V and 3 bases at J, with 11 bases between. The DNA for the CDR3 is TGTGCCAGCAGTTTCCAGGGTGAGTACACTGAAGCTTTCTTT. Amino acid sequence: CASSFQGEYTEAFF.

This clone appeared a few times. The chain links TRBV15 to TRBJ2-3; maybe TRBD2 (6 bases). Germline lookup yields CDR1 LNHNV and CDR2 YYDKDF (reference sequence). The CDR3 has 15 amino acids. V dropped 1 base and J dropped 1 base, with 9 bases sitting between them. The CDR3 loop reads CATSRVTSRTDTQYF. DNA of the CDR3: TGTGCCACCAGCAGAGTAACTAGCCGCACAGATACGCAGTATTTT.

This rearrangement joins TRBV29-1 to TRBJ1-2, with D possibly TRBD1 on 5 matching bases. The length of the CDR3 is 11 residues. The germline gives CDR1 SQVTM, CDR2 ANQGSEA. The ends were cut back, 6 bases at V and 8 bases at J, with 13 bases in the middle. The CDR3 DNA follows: TGCAGCGTCGCGCAAGCAGGGGGCTACACCTTC. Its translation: CSVAQAGGYTF. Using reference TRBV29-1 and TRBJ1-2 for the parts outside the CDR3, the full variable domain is SAVISQKPSRDICQRGTSLTIQCQVDSQVTMMFWYRQQPGQSLTLIATANQGSEATYESGFVIDKFPISRPNLTFSTLTVSNMSPEDSSIYLCSVAQAGGYTFGSGTRLTVV.

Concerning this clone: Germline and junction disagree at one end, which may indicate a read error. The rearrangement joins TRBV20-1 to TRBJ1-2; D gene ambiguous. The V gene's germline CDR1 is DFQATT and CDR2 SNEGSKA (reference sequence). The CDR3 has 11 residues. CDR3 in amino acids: CSASASPSYPF. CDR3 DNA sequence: TGCAGTGCTAGTGCCTCCCCGAGCTACCCCTTC.